This TCR beta chain was sequenced in a study of neurological immune-mediated disorders. General observations from the study: HTLV-1-associated myelopathy led in TCR clonal expansion, while multiple sclerosis ranked lowest, below healthy controls.

As for the cDNA, it was generated by 5'RACE with 10-nucleotide random UMIs. TCRdb analysed the 5' RACE reads with MiXCR anew, one entry per CDR3 protein. The repertoire holds around 100,000 distinct CDR3 sequences, with about a tenth as singletons. Time point noted: longitudinal time-point 3. This clonotype has at least ten counts. Its antigen is undetermined. Trimming removed 2 bases at V and 6 bases at J, with 16 bases between. The CDR3 totals 14 residues. The germline CDR1 and CDR2 sequences are DFQATT and SNEGSKA (reference sequence). The sample taken for sequencing was PBMCs. The receptor comes from a female donor with HTLV-1-associated myelopathy (HAM/TSP). The V call is TRBV20-1, the J call TRBJ2-5; D assignment may be TRBD1 or TRBD2 (7 bases each). The CDR3 coding sequence is TGCAGTGCTAGACAGGGGGGGGAGAGAAAGACCCAGTACTTC. Its protein is CSARQGGERKTQYF.